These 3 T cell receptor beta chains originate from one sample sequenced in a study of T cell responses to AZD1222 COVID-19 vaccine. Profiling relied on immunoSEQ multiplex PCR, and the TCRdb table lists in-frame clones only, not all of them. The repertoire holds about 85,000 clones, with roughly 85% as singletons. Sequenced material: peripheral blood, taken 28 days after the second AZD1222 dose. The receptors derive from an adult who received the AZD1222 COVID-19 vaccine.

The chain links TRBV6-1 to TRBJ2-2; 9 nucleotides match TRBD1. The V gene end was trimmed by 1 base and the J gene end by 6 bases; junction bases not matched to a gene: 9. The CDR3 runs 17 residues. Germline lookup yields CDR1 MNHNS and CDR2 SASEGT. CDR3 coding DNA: TGTGCCAGCAGTGAAGTGTGGACAGGGGAGGTCCCCGGGGAGCTGTTTTTT. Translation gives CASSEVWTGEVPGELFF.

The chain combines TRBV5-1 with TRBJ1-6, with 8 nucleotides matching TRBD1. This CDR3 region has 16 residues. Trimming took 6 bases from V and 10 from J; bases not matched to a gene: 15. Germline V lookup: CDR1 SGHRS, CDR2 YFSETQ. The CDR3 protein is CASKPGRGPSDSPLHF. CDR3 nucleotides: TGCGCCAGCAAGCCGGGCAGGGGGCCTTCGGACTCACCCCTCCACTTT.

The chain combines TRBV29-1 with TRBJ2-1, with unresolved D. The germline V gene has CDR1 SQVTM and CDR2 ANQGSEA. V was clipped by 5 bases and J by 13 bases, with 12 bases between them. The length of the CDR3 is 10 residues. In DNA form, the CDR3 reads TGCAGCGTTCTCCAGGAGCGACAGTTCTTC. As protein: CSVLQERQFF.